The source of this T cell receptor beta chain is a study of shared clonotypes between healthy human individuals. On the study more broadly: Those who served as donors were a couple of women and a few men between the ages of 18 and 49.

Naivety among CD8 cells was defined by CD45RO negativity and positive CCR7 selection, thereby excluding terminally differentiated effector memory CD45RA+ cells. All the donors were Caucasian adults who lived in Nashville, Tennessee. The V and J ends lost 4 bases and 3 bases, in that order; junction bases with no gene match: 13. The germline V gene has CDR1 SGDLS and CDR2 YYNGEE. The CDR3 loop spans 16 amino acids. Original data processing: Junction-only immunoSEQ data arrived without quality scores, meaning filtering differed. Data came from immunoSEQ multiplex PCR; TCRdb stores just in-frame clones and leaves some out. That table supplies the V and J calls and clone size; D and trimming were determined from the DNA. The sample yields around 580,000 clones, 98% seen once.

This chain connects TRBV9 to TRBJ2-7, with 7 nucleotides matching TRBD2. The sample consisted of naive CD8+ T cells sorted from blood. This sequence originates from a man between 25 and 39 years old in good health. The CDR3 nucleotides are TGTGCCAGCAGCACCCTGGAGCGGGGTCTGATCTACGAGCAGTACTTC. This encodes CASSTLERGLIYEQYF. The full variable domain, with the rest looked up from reference TRBV9 and TRBJ2-7, is DSGVTQTPKHLITATGQRVTLRCSPRSGDLSVYWYQQSLDQGLQFLIQYYNGEERAKGNILERFSAQQFPDLHSELNLSSLELGDSALYFCASSTLERGLIYEQYFGPGTRLTVT.